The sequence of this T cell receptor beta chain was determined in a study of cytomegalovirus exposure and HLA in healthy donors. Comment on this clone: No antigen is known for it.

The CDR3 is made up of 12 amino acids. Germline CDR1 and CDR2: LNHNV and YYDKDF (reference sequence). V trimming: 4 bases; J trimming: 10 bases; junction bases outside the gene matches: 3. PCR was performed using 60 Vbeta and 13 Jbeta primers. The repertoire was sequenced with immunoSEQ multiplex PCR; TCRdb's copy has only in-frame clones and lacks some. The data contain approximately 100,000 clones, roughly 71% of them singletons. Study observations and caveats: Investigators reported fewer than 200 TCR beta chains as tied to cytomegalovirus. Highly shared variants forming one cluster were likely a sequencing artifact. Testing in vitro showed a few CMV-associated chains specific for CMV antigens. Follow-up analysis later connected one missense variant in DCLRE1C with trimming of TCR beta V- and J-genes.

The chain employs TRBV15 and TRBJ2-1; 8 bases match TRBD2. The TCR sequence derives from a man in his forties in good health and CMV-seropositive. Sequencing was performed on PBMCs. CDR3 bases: TGTGCCACCAGCATCACTAGCGGAGAGCAGTTCTTC. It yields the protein CATSITSGEQFF.